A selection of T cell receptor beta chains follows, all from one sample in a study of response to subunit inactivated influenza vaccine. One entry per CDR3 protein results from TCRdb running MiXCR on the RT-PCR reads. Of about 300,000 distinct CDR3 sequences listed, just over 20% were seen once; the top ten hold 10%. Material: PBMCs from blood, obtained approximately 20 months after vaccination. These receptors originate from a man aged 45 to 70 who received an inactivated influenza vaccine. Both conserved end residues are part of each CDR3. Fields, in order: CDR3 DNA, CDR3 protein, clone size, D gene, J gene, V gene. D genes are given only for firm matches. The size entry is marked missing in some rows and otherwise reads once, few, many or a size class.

TGCGCCAGCAGCTTGGGCCAAAACAGGGATCGTGAAAAACTGTTTTTT	CASSLGQNRDREKLFF	few	.	TRBJ1-4	TRBV5-1
TGTGCCACCAGTGGAGACGCCAGCTCCTACAATGAGCAGTTCTTC	CATSGDASSYNEQFF	few	.	TRBJ2-1	TRBV24-1
TGTGCCAGCGGTCTATTGGGGGCGACTAATGAAAAACTGTTTTTT	CASGLLGATNEKLFF	few	.	TRBJ1-4	TRBV6-1
TGCGCCAGCCTACAGGGGGTAAAGGCTTTCTTT	CASLQGVKAFF	.	TRBD1	TRBJ1-1	TRBV10-2
TGTGCCAGCAGCACCGTGGGGGGCCCCTCCTACGAGCAGTACTTC	CASSTVGGPSYEQYF	.	.	TRBJ2-7	TRBV28
TGCAGTGCTAGAACCCCGGGACAGGGGTTGAAGACCCAGTACTTC	CSARTPGQGLKTQYF	few	TRBD1	TRBJ2-5	TRBV20-1
TGTGCCAGCAGCTTTGAAAGGGCAGGGTTTGGTCACCCGTTCTTC	CASSFERAGFGHPFF	few	.	TRBJ2-1	TRBV7-9
TGCGCCAGCAAGCGCAGGGAGGATAATTCACCCCTCCACTTT	CASKRREDNSPLHF	.	.	TRBJ1-6	TRBV5-1
TGCGCCAGCACTCCTTTAGCCCGGGGTGCCTACAATGAGCAGTTCTTC	CASTPLARGAYNEQFF	.	.	TRBJ2-1	TRBV5-1
TGTGCCAGCAGTCCTCACAGGGGGGGGAACACTGAAGCTTTCTTT	CASSPHRGGNTEAFF	medium-sized	TRBD1	TRBJ1-1	TRBV27
TGTGCCAGCAGCTTACGGCAACTAACCGTCTATGGCTACACCTTC	CASSLRQLTVYGYTF	.	.	TRBJ1-2	TRBV5-6
TGTGCCAGCAGCACTCCACCGGGACAGGGGGCCTACAATGAGCAGTTCTTC	CASSTPPGQGAYNEQFF	many	TRBD1	TRBJ2-1	TRBV7-8
TGCGCCAGCAGCTGGGACAGCAATTCACCCCTCCACTTT	CASSWDSNSPLHF	few	TRBD1	TRBJ1-6	TRBV5-1
TGTGCCAGCAGCTTGATGGGGGCGGGACAGCCCCAGCATTTT	CASSLMGAGQPQHF	.	.	TRBJ1-5	TRBV5-4
TGTGCCAGCAGTACTAGCGCCAGTGAGCAGTTCTTC	CASSTSASEQFF	once	TRBD2	TRBJ2-1	TRBV6-6
TGTGCCAGCAGTGAACGGACAGAGAACACTGAAGCTTTCTTT	CASSERTENTEAFF	many	.	TRBJ1-1	TRBV6-1
TGCGCCAGCAGCCAAGAGCCAGGGGGCTTCGAGCAGTACTTC	CASSQEPGGFEQYF	.	TRBD1	TRBJ2-7	TRBV4-3
TGCGCCAGCAGCGCCCTGGGGGCCTCCTACGAGCAGTACTTC	CASSALGASYEQYF	.	.	TRBJ2-7	TRBV5-1
TGTGCCAGCAGGAAGTCGGGGGGCGCAGGGGACGAGCAGTACTTC	CASRKSGGAGDEQYF	few	.	TRBJ2-7	TRBV21-1
TGTGCCAGCAGCCGTGGGGGCGGGAGATCCTACAATGAGCAGTTCTTC	CASSRGGGRSYNEQFF	.	.	TRBJ2-1	TRBV3-1
TGTGCCAGCAGCATCGAAATACAGGGGAACCACGAGCAGTACTTC	CASSIEIQGNHEQYF	few	TRBD1	TRBJ2-7	TRBV11-2
TGCGCCAGCAGCTCACTAGCGGGAGGGCCCTCGCGAGTCTACGAGCAGTACTTC	CASSSLAGGPSRVYEQYF	few	TRBD2	TRBJ2-7	TRBV5-1
TGTGCCAGCAGCCCCACGGGACGAACTCCGGGACAAGATACGCAGTATTTT	CASSPTGRTPGQDTQYF	.	.	TRBJ2-3	TRBV6-2/TRBV6-3
TGTGCCAGCAGCTTAGACCCCCGGAAACCCCTCCACTTT	CASSLDPRKPLHF	.	.	TRBJ1-6	TRBV7-9
TGTGCCAGCCGGTCCGGGAGAGTCACTGAAGCTTTCTTT	CASRSGRVTEAFF	few	.	TRBJ1-1	TRBV7-9
TGCAGTGCTAGGGGTCTGAACGGCGGGCAGTTCTTC	CSARGLNGGQFF	few	.	TRBJ2-1	TRBV20-1
TGTGCCAGCAGTTTAACGTCCGGATACTACGAGCAGTACTTC	CASSLTSGYYEQYF	few	.	TRBJ2-7	TRBV12-3/TRBV12-4
TGTGCCACCCGAGGGGGCGGTAACACTGAAGCTTTCTTT	CATRGGGNTEAFF	.	TRBD1	TRBJ1-1	TRBV7-2
TGTGCCAGCAGCAAAGTGGGGATAGCCTCCAGCTCCTACAATGAGCAGTTCTTC	CASSKVGIASSSYNEQFF	.	.	TRBJ2-1	TRBV21-1
TGTGCCAGCAGTCGTCTCGGAGGGGTCCAGCCCCAGCATTTT	CASSRLGGVQPQHF	.	.	TRBJ1-5	TRBV2
TGCGCCAGCAGCCAAGAGCTGCGGCTTTACACTGAAGCTTTCTTT	CASSQELRLYTEAFF	.	.	TRBJ1-1	TRBV4-3
TGTGCCAGCAGAGGAGGTCGTCTCACTCAGCCCCAGCATTTT	CASRGGRLTQPQHF	.	.	TRBJ1-5	TRBV28
TGTGCCAGCGGCGAGGACAGGGGTGAAAAACTGTTTTTT	CASGEDRGEKLFF	many	TRBD1	TRBJ1-4	TRBV7-6
TGTGCCAGCAGCGTAGCCCCCACAGGGGGCCATGAGCAGTTCTTC	CASSVAPTGGHEQFF	.	TRBD1	TRBJ2-1	TRBV9
TGTGCCAGCTCTCGGAGACAGCAACTTTATGGCTACACCTTC	CASSRRQQLYGYTF	once	.	TRBJ1-2	TRBV18
TGTGCCAGCAGGGCAGGGGCGAACACCGGGGAGCTGTTTTTT	CASRAGANTGELFF	.	.	TRBJ2-2	TRBV27
TGCAGTGCTAGAGATGTCCAGTCCTTTGTGTACGAGCAGTACTTC	CSARDVQSFVYEQYF	few	.	TRBJ2-7	TRBV20-1
TGTGCCAGCAGTACGGGACAAACGATCTATGGCTACACCTTC	CASSTGQTIYGYTF	many	.	TRBJ1-2	TRBV12-3/TRBV12-4
TGTGCCACCAGCAGAGATCGGGGGACAACCAGCACAGATACGCAGTATTTT	CATSRDRGTTSTDTQYF	.	.	TRBJ2-3	TRBV15
TGCAGTGCTCCCAAACAGGGGAGGCGGGATGGTAGCAATCAGCCCCAGCATTTT	CSAPKQGRRDGSNQPQHF	.	TRBD1	TRBJ1-5	TRBV20-1
TGTGCCAGCCCTGACGAACCCCCCTCCTACGAGCAGTACTTC	CASPDEPPSYEQYF	.	.	TRBJ2-7	TRBV6-4
TGTGCCAGCTCACCACAGGGGGTGAACACTGAAGCTTTCTTT	CASSPQGVNTEAFF	.	.	TRBJ1-1	TRBV18
TGTGCCAGCAGATCCCCCCCTGGACGGAGGAACACTGAAGCTTTCTTT	CASRSPPGRRNTEAFF	.	.	TRBJ1-1	TRBV6-1
TGTGCCAGCAGCTTGGGACAGGGTTTTTCAACTAATGAAAAACTGTTTTTT	CASSLGQGFSTNEKLFF	few	TRBD1	TRBJ1-4	TRBV5-6
TGCAGCGTTGAACGTATATTTAGGGCTAGCGAAAGCATGGGGCCAGATACGCAGTATTTT	CSVERIFRASESMGPDTQYF	.	.	TRBJ2-3	TRBV29-1
TGTGCCTGGAGTGTTGACCAGGAAGCTTTCTTT	CAWSVDQEAFF	.	.	TRBJ1-1	TRBV30
TGTGCCAGCAGTTTCCTGGGGGATCACAATTCACCCCTCCACTTT	CASSFLGDHNSPLHF	many	.	TRBJ1-6	TRBV27
TGTGCCAGCAGCTTAGAGGGTTTTGAAGACTATGGCTACACCTTC	CASSLEGFEDYGYTF	.	.	TRBJ1-2	TRBV7-2
TGTGCCAGCAGTTTAGGGGGTAGGACTGAAGCTTTCTTT	CASSLGGRTEAFF	many	.	TRBJ1-1	TRBV27
TGTGCCATCAGTGCGGACCCGGGAGGGACTGAAGCTTTCTTT	CAISADPGGTEAFF	few	.	TRBJ1-1	TRBV10-3
TGCGCCAGCAGCTTGTCGGCGAACACCGGGGAGCTGTTTTTT	CASSLSANTGELFF	many	.	TRBJ2-2	TRBV5-1
TGTGCCACCCTGAGCCTTGGACAGGGCTTGAACACTGAAGCTTTCTTT	CATLSLGQGLNTEAFF	few	TRBD1	TRBJ1-1	TRBV6-1
TGTGCCAGCAGCCGGGACAGCCTGTTGGGGCCCCAGCATTTT	CASSRDSLLGPQHF	few	TRBD1	TRBJ1-5	TRBV7-2
TGTGCCAGCAGCTCCCACCCAAACACCATATATTTT	CASSSHPNTIYF	many	.	TRBJ1-3	TRBV12-3/TRBV12-4
TGTGCCAGCAGCTTAGGGAGGATGGCTTTCTTT	CASSLGRMAFF	.	.	TRBJ1-1	TRBV7-2
TGCAGTACCAGTTTTCTCCGGACTCGCGCCTACGAGCAGTACTTC	CSTSFLRTRAYEQYF	.	.	TRBJ2-7	TRBV20-1
TGTGCCAGCAGCGCGACAGGGACCTATGGCTACACCTTC	CASSATGTYGYTF	few	TRBD1	TRBJ1-2	TRBV9
TGTGCCAGCAGTTTACGAGGAGGGCGCACTGAAGCTTTCTTT	CASSLRGGRTEAFF	.	.	TRBJ1-1	TRBV12-3/TRBV12-4
TGTGCCAGCACCCTGGGACAGGGGGCGAAAAAACTGTTTTTT	CASTLGQGAKKLFF	.	TRBD1	TRBJ1-4	TRBV12-3/TRBV12-4